A single sample gave rise to the 5 T cell receptor beta chains below, sequenced in a study of neurological immune-mediated disorders. TCRdb independently ran MiXCR on the 5' RACE reads; one entry per CDR3 protein. The sample holds about 33,000 distinct CDR3 sequences, 13% seen once. Regarding time point: longitudinal time-point 2. The sequenced sample consisted of PBMCs. The receptor source for this set is a woman between 35 and 50 years old in good health.

The genes are TRBV20-1 and TRBJ2-3; perhaps TRBD2 as D (6 bases). The CDR3 has 14 residues. V was trimmed by 5 bases and J by 4 bases, leaving 16 bases between them. Per germline, CDR1 DFQATT and CDR2 SNEGSKA (reference sequence). The CDR3 protein is CSAVTRGGSDTQYF. The CDR3 DNA reads as TGCAGTGCTGTGACTAGAGGCGGCTCAGATACGCAGTATTTT.

Turning to this clonotype: The germline gene is not matched at one end of the junction; a read error may be the cause. V and J are TRBV10-2 and TRBJ2-2; a possible D gene is TRBD2 (5 bases). The CDR3 is 12 amino acids. Germline V CDR1 and CDR2: WSHSY, SAAADI. DNA for the CDR3: TGCGCCAGCACCGGATTCAACGGGGAGCTCTTTTTT. It translates to CASTGFNGELFF.

This clonotype showed up many times. The chain has TRBV5-1 and TRBJ1-4, with D unresolved. There are 15 residues in the CDR3. Germline values: CDR1 SGHRS, CDR2 YFSETQ. With 4 bases removed from V and 2 bases from J, the gap between germline ends came to 12 bases. This CDR3 reads CASSRFEGTNEKLFF. CDR3 nucleotide sequence: TGCGCCAGCAGCCGGTTTGAGGGTACTAATGAAAAACTGTTTTTT.

The chain recombines TRBV19 with TRBJ2-3; D is undetermined. Trimming took 3 bases from V and 4 from J, leaving 11 bases between them. The CDR3 has 14 residues. Germline assignment: CDR1 LNHDA and CDR2 SQIVND (reference sequence). The DNA of the CDR3 is TGTGCCAGTAGTATTTCGAGGTTGGCAGATACGCAGTATTTT. Amino acid sequence: CASSISRLADTQYF.

This clonotype was detected many times. The rearrangement joins TRBV29-1 to TRBJ2-7; D possibly corresponds to TRBD2 (5 bases). This CDR3 has 14 amino acids. Germline lookup yields CDR1 SQVTM and CDR2 ANQGSEA. The CDR3 bases are TGCAGTGTCTCCGGAGGCAGGAGCTCCTACGAGCAGTACTTC. It encodes CSVSGGRSSYEQYF.